The clone carrying this TCR beta chain was counted between two and nine times. These data are taken from a study of regulatory T cells in long-lasting Graves disease. Stated time point: newly diagnosed GD, antithyroid drugs for less than 3 months. Isolated PBMC RNA provided the starting material for the TCR library. Assembly of TCR beta libraries relied on iRepertoire HTBI primers together with Arm-PCR of CDR3 regions. In TCRdb, the multiplex PCR reads were re-called with MiXCR into one record per CDR3 protein. In the table there are roughly 560,000 distinct CDR3 sequences, 9.5% to 15% of which are singletons. This CDR3 has 16 amino acids. V lost 4 bases to trimming and J lost 5 bases, with 18 bases between them. Germline V gives CDR1 MNHNS, CDR2 SASEGT. These data were likewise used in another study, on T cells in Graves' hyperthyroidism and ophthalmopathy.

V usage is TRBV6-1 and J usage is TRBJ1-5; perhaps TRBD1 as D (5 bases). The sample here was peripheral blood mononuclear cells (PBMCs), taken at new diagnosis, from a patient treated with antithyroid drugs. This TCR was recovered from a woman aged 25 to 39 with Graves disease. The CDR3 sequence is CASSVFGSGGDQPQHF. CDR3 in DNA: TGTGCCAGCAGTGTTTTCGGATCTGGAGGGGATCAGCCCCAGCATTTT.